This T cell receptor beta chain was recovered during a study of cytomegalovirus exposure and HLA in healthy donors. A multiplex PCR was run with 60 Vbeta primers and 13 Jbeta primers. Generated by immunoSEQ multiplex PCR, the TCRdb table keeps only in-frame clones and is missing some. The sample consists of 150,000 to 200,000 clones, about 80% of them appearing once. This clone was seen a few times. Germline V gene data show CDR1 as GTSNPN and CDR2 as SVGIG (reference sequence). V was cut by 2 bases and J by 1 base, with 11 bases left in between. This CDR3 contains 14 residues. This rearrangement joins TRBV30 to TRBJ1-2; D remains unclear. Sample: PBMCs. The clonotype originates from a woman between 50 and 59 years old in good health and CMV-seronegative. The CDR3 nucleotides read TGTGCCTGGAGTCGGAGGTTGAATAACTATGGCTACACCTTC. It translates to CAWSRRLNNYGYTF.